This TCR beta chain was captured in a study of T cell responses to AZD1222 COVID-19 vaccine. Study-level results: Most donors were white British, females outnumbered males, and clonal diversity was possibly underestimated. Close to half of spike-specific TCRs reportedly recognize unmutated variant regions.

Points on this clone: As yet, its antigen is unknown.

Germline V CDR1 and CDR2: SQVTM, ANQGSEA. The length of the CDR3 is 13 residues. Trimming shortened V by 4 bases and J by 6 bases, and 14 bases separated the two germline ends. The protocol was immunoSEQ multiplex PCR, while the TCRdb copy is restricted to in-frame clones and leaves out a portion. The sample includes 80,000 to 95,000 clones, around nine tenths seen only once; the top ten take about 7.1%. Sequencing was performed on peripheral blood, taken 28 days after the second AZD1222 dose. The clonotype originates from an adult who received the AZD1222 COVID-19 vaccine. This chain links TRBV29-1 with TRBJ2-3; TRBD2 might be the D (5 bases). The DNA of the CDR3 is TGCAGCGTTGGAGGGAGCAGGTTGGATACGCAGTATTTT. It is translated as CSVGGSRLDTQYF.